A selection of T cell receptor beta chains follows, all from one sample in a study of early T cells in non-severe SARS-CoV-2 infection. TCRdb ran MiXCR on the 5' RACE reads and lists one entry per CDR3 protein. The table has some 40,000 distinct CDR3 sequences, approximately 4.8% seen once. The material sequenced was whole blood. Source of these receptors: an adult who was a healthcare worker with PCR-confirmed SARS-CoV-2 infection or an uninfected control (not recorded which). CDR3s include the opening cysteine and the closing phenylalanine or tryptophan. D genes are given only for firm matches. Clone size is shown for a subset of rows, as once, few, many or a class of expanded clone.

CDR3aa | CDR3nt | d_gene | j_gene | v_gene | abundance
CASSLNWNQPQHF | TGTGCCAGCAGCCTTAACTGGAATCAGCCCCAGCATTTT | . | TRBJ1-5 | TRBV7-9 | few
CASSQGTGDSGNTIYF | TGCGCCAGCAGCCAAGGAACCGGGGATTCTGGAAACACCATATATTTT | . | TRBJ1-3 | TRBV4-3 | .
CASSLHGYEQYF | TGTGCCAGCAGCTTGCATGGCTACGAGCAGTACTTC | . | TRBJ2-7 | TRBV11-2 | many
CASSIRGQGAEAFF | TGTGCCAGCAGCATAAGGGGACAGGGAGCTGAAGCTTTCTTT | TRBD1 | TRBJ1-1 | TRBV7-2 | many
CASSPWLRGLSYEQYF | TGTGCCAGCAGCCCTTGGCTGCGGGGTCTTTCCTACGAGCAGTACTTC | . | TRBJ2-7 | TRBV11-2 | many
CAWGQPYGYTF | TGTGCCTGGGGGCAGCCTTATGGCTACACCTTC | . | TRBJ1-2 | TRBV30 | many
CASRSLEGQGVSEKLFF | TGTGCCAGCAGATCCCTCGAGGGACAGGGTGTTTCTGAAAAACTGTTTTTT | TRBD1 | TRBJ1-4 | TRBV6-1 | many
CASSLGGANYEQYF | TGCGCCAGCAGCTTAGGAGGAGCCAACTACGAGCAGTACTTC | . | TRBJ2-7 | TRBV5-1 | few
CASGTGMNTEAFF | TGTGCCAGCGGGACAGGGATGAACACTGAAGCTTTCTTT | TRBD1 | TRBJ1-1 | TRBV2 | few
CASSRQGYEQYF | TGTGCCAGCAGCCGACAGGGCTACGAGCAGTACTTC | TRBD1 | TRBJ2-7 | TRBV11-2 | .
CASSFSPSSNPDTQYF | TGCGCCAGCAGCTTCTCCCCTAGCAGTAACCCAGATACGCAGTATTTT | . | TRBJ2-3 | TRBV5-1 | many
CSALPQRGINEQFF | TGCAGTGCTCTTCCCCAGCGGGGGATCAATGAGCAGTTCTTC | TRBD2 | TRBJ2-1 | TRBV20-1 | many
CASSFSGGGNEQFF | TGTGCCAGCAGCTTTAGCGGGGGGGGCAATGAGCAGTTCTTC | TRBD2 | TRBJ2-1 | TRBV7-2 | many
CASSPPGTYEQYF | TGTGCCAGCAGCCCCCCCGGAACCTACGAGCAGTACTTC | . | TRBJ2-7 | TRBV7-3 | .
CSARDRLAGAGEQYF | TGCAGTGCTAGAGATCGCCTAGCGGGAGCAGGAGAGCAGTACTTC | TRBD2 | TRBJ2-7 | TRBV20-1 | many
CAATTPGSGRNYGCTF | . | . | TRBJ1-2 | TRBV10-3 | .
CASSLETGPYEQYF | TGTGCCAGCAGCTTAGAGACAGGGCCTTACGAGCAGTACTTC | TRBD1 | TRBJ2-7 | TRBV11-2 | many
CASSPLSGISYEQYF | TGTGCCAGCAGTCCCTTGAGCGGGATCTCATACGAGCAGTACTTC | TRBD2 | TRBJ2-7 | TRBV7-8 | many
CSAPRRYNEQFF | TGCAGTGCTCCCAGGAGATACAATGAGCAGTTCTTC | . | TRBJ2-1 | TRBV20-1 | few
CASSSFGALGKINYGYTF | TGTGCCAGCAGTTCTTTCGGCGCGCTAGGAAAAATTAACTATGGCTACACCTTC | . | TRBJ1-2 | TRBV28 | many
CASGKSGTSGAYEQYF | TGTGCCAGCGGGAAATCCGGGACTAGCGGGGCCTACGAGCAGTACTTC | TRBD2 | TRBJ2-7 | TRBV6-1 | many
CASSGLGSSYNEQFF | TGTGCCAGCAGCGGTCTGGGTAGCTCCTACAATGAGCAGTTCTTC | . | TRBJ2-1 | TRBV11-2 | many
CASSVFWDLWTGREKLFF | TGTGCCAGCAGTGTTTTTTGGGATTTGTGGACAGGGCGAGAAAAACTGTTTTTT | TRBD1 | TRBJ1-4 | TRBV2 | many
CASSLGPGLSNTEAFF | TGCGCCAGCAGCTTGGGCCCGGGACTGAGCAACACTGAAGCTTTCTTT | . | TRBJ1-1 | TRBV5-1 | few
CSAEPGTGQNEQFF | TGCAGTGCTGAACCGGGGACAGGCCAGAATGAGCAGTTCTTC | TRBD1 | TRBJ2-1 | TRBV20-1 | many
CASSEAYRRYNYGYTF | TGTGCCAGCAGTGAAGCGTACAGGCGATATAACTATGGCTACACCTTC | . | TRBJ1-2 | TRBV6-1 | many
CSVEENYGYTF | TGCAGCGTTGAAGAAAACTATGGCTACACCTTC | . | TRBJ1-2 | TRBV29-1 | few
CASSLGPDSNYGYTF | TGTGCCAGCAGCTTAGGTCCGGACTCTAACTATGGCTACACCTTC | . | TRBJ1-2 | TRBV7-2 | few
CASSQEGEAPNTEAFF | TGTGCCAGCAGCCAAGAGGGGGAGGCGCCGAACACTGAAGCTTTCTTT | . | TRBJ1-1 | TRBV3-1 | .
CASSSRAASNQPQHF | TGTGCCAGCAGCTCAAGGGCAGCAAGCAATCAGCCCCAGCATTTT | . | TRBJ1-5 | TRBV7-8 | many
CASSTIAGASYEQYF | TGTGCCAGTAGCACAATAGCGGGTGCTTCCTACGAGCAGTACTTC | TRBD2 | TRBJ2-7 | TRBV19 | many
CASSLTDSGANVLTF | TGTGCCAGCAGCTTGACAGACTCTGGGGCCAACGTCCTGACTTTC | . | TRBJ2-6 | TRBV11-2 | few
CASSFVGARGETQYF | TGCGCCAGCAGCTTTGTCGGGGCCCGGGGGGAGACCCAGTACTTC | . | TRBJ2-5 | TRBV5-1 | many
CSVTSGGNSPLHF | TGCAGCGTTACGTCGGGGGGTAATTCACCCCTCCACTTT | . | TRBJ1-6 | TRBV29-1 | .
CASSFRQGNYEQYF | TGTGCCAGCAGCTTCAGACAGGGAAACTACGAGCAGTACTTC | TRBD1 | TRBJ2-7 | TRBV5-8 | many
CASSEAAEAFF | TGTGCCAGCAGTGAAGCGGCTGAAGCTTTCTTT | . | TRBJ1-1 | TRBV2 | many
CASSLSGGDYNEQFF | TGCGCCAGCAGCCTCAGCGGGGGCGACTACAATGAGCAGTTCTTC | TRBD2 | TRBJ2-1 | TRBV4-1 | many
CASSSPTDRGNEQFF | TGTGCCAGCAGCTCCCCCACGGACAGGGGCAATGAGCAGTTCTTC | TRBD1 | TRBJ2-1 | TRBV7-8 | many
CATEGQGNYEQYF | TGTGCCACCGAGGGACAGGGGAACTACGAGCAGTACTTC | TRBD1 | TRBJ2-7 | TRBV2 | many
CASSLGWVALAGAGELFF | TGTGCCAGCAGCTTAGGTTGGGTGGCACTAGCGGGAGCCGGGGAGCTGTTTTTT | TRBD2 | TRBJ2-2 | TRBV11-2 | many
CATSDREGKLFF | TGTGCCACCAGTGACAGGGAAGGAAAACTGTTTTTT | . | TRBJ1-4 | TRBV24-1 | .
CASSQTGDLNIQYF | TGTGCCAGCAGCCAAACAGGGGATCTAAACATTCAGTACTTC | TRBD1 | TRBJ2-4 | TRBV6-6 | many
CASSHGQVFTEAFF | TGTGCCAGCAGCCACGGACAGGTTTTCACTGAAGCTTTCTTT | TRBD1 | TRBJ1-1 | TRBV12-3/TRBV12-4 | many
CASSLDSGNEQFF | TGTGCCAGCAGCTTAGATTCGGGGAATGAGCAGTTCTTC | . | TRBJ2-1 | TRBV11-3 | .
CASSYENMDSNNQPQHF | TGTGCCAGCAGTTACGAGAATATGGACAGCAACAATCAGCCCCAGCATTTT | . | TRBJ1-5 | TRBV6-6 | many
CASRQNVGFGLAEQETQYF | TGTGCCAGCAGACAAAATGTCGGGTTCGGACTAGCGGAACAAGAGACCCAGTACTTC | TRBD2 | TRBJ2-5 | TRBV7-8 | many
CASSLSGYEQYF | TGTGCCAGCAGCTTATCTGGGTACGAGCAGTACTTC | . | TRBJ2-7 | TRBV11-2 | .
CASSQAGGRTGELFF | TGCGCCAGCAGCCAAGCGGGGGGTAGGACCGGGGAGCTGTTTTTT | TRBD2 | TRBJ2-2 | TRBV4-3 | many
CASSRQGTEAFF | TGTGCCAGCAGTAGACAGGGGACTGAAGCTTTCTTT | TRBD1 | TRBJ1-1 | TRBV6-6 | many